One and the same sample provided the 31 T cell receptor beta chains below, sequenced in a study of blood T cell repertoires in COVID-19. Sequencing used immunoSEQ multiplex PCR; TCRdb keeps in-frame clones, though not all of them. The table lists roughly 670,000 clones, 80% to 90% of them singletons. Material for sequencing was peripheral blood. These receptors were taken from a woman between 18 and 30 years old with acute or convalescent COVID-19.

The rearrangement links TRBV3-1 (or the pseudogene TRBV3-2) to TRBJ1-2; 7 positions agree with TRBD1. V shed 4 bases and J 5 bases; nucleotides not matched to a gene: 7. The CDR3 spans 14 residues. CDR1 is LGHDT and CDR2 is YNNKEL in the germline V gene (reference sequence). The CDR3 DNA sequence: TGTGCCAGCAGCCGACAGGGACCGATTTATGGCTACACCTTC. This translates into CASSRQGPIYGYTF.

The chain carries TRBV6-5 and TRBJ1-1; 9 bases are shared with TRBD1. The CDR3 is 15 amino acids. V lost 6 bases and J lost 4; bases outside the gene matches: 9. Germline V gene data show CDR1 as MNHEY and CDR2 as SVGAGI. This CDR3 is CASRPGTGRGTEAFF. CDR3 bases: TGTGCCAGCAGGCCCGGGACAGGGAGGGGCACTGAAGCTTTCTTT.

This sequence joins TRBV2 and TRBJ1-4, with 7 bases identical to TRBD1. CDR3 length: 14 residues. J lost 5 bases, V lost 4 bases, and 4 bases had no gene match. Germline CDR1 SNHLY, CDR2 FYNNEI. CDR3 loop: CASSAGGGNEKLFF. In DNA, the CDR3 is TGTGCCAGCAGTGCCGGAGGGGGCAATGAAAAACTGTTTTTT.

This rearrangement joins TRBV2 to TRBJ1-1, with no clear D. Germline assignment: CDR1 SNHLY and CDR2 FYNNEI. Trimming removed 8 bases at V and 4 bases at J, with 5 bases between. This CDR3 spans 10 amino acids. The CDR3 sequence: CASGSTEAFF. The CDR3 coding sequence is TGTGCCAGCGGGAGCACTGAAGCTTTCTTT.

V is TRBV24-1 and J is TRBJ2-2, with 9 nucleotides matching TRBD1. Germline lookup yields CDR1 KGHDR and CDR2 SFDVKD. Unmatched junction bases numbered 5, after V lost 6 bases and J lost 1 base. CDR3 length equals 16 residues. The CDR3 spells CATSLAGQGNTGELFF. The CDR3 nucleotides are TGTGCCACCAGTCTTGCGGGACAGGGGAACACCGGGGAGCTGTTTTTT.

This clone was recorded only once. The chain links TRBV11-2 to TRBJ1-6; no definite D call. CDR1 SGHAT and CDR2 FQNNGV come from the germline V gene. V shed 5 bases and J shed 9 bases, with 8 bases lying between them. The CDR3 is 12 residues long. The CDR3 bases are TGTGCCAGCAGCCCGGGGTTTTCACCCCTCCACTTT. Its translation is CASSPGFSPLHF.

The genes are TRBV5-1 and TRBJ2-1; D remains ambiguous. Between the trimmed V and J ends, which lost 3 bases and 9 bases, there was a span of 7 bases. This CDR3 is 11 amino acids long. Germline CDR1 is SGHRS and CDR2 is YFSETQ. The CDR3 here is CASSSFSEQFF. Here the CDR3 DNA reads TGCGCCAGCAGCTCATTTTCTGAGCAGTTCTTC.

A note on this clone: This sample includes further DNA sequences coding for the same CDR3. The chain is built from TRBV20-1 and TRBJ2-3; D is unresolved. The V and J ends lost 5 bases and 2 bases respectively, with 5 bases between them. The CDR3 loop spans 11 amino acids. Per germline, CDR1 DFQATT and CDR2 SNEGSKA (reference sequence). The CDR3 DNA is TGCAGTGCTCCCTACACAGATACGCAGTATTTT. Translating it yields CSAPYTDTQYF.

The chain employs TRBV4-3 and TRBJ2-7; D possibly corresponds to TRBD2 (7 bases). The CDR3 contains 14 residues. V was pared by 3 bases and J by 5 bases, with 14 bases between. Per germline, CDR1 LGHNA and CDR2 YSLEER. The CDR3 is CASSQGRGLDEQYF. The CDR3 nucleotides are TGCGCCAGCAGCCAGGGGCGGGGGCTGGACGAGCAGTACTTC.

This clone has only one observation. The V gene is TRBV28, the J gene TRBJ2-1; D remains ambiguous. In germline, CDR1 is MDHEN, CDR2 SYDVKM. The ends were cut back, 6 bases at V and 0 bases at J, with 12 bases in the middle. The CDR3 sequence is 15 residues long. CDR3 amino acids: CASRPPPSSYNEQFF. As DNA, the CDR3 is TGTGCCAGCAGGCCTCCCCCGAGCTCCTACAATGAGCAGTTCTTC.

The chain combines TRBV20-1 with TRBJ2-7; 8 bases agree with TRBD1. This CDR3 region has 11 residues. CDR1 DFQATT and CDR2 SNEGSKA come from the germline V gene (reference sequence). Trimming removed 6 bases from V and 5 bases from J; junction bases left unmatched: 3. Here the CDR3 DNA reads TGCAGTGCGAGCAGGGGGCACGAGCAGTACTTC. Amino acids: CSASRGHEQYF.

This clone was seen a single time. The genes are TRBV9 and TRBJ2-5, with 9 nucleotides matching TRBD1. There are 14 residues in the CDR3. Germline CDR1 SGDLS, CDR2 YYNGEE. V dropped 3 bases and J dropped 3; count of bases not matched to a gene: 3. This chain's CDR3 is CASSGGDREETQYF. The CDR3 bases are TGTGCCAGCAGCGGAGGGGACAGGGAAGAGACCCAGTACTTC.

In DNA, the CDR3 is TGCGCCAGCAGCTCCTCCAAACGACAGCAAAACACTGAAGCTTTCTTT. Protein sequence: CASSSSKRQQNTEAFF. This chain joins TRBV5-1 and TRBJ1-1; D is possibly TRBD1 (5 bases). CDR3 size: 16 residues. V was trimmed by 3 bases and J by 2 bases, leaving 17 bases between them. The germline V gene has CDR1 SGHRS and CDR2 YFSETQ.

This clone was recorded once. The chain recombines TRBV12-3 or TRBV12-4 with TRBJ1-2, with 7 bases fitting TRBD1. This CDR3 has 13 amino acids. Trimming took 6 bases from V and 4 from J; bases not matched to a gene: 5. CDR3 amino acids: CASSRTGAYGYTF. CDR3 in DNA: TGTGCCAGCAGCCGTACAGGGGCCTATGGCTACACCTTC.

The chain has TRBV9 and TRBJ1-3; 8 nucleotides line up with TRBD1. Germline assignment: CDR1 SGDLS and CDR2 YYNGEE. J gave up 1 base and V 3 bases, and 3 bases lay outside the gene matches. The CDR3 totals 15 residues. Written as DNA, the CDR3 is TGTGCCAGCAGCGCCGGACAGGGTTCTGGAAACACCATATATTTT. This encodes CASSAGQGSGNTIYF.

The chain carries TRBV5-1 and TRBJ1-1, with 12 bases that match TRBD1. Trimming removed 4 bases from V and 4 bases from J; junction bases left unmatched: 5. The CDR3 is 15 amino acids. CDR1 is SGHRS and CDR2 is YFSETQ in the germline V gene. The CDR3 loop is CASSPGQGARTEAFF. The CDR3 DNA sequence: TGCGCCAGCAGCCCGGGACAGGGGGCGCGCACTGAAGCTTTCTTT.

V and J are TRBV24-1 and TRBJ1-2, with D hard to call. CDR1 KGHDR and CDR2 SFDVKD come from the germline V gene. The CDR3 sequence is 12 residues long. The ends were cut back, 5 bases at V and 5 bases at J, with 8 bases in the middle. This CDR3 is CATSAHAYGYTF. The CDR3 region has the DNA TGTGCCACCAGTGCACACGCTTATGGCTACACCTTC.

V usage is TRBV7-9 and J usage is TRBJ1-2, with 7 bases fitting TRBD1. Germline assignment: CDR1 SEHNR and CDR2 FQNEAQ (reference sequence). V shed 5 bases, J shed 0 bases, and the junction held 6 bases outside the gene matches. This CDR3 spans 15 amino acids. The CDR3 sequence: CASSTRQGANYGYTF. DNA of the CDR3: TGTGCCAGCAGCACAAGACAGGGCGCTAACTATGGCTACACCTTC.

CDR3 sequence: CATSSAGYYGYTF. CDR3 sequence (DNA): TGTGCCACCAGCAGCGCAGGGTACTATGGCTACACCTTC. V is TRBV15 and J is TRBJ1-2, with D maybe TRBD1 (5 bases). Germline-derived CDR1 and CDR2 are LNHNV and YYDKDF (reference sequence). V gave up 3 bases and J gave up 3 bases, with 8 bases separating them. The CDR3 length is 13 residues.

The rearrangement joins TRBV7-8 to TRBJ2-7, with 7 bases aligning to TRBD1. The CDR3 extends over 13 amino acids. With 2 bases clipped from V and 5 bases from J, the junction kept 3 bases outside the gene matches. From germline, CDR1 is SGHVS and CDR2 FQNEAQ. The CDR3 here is CASSLIQGNEQYF. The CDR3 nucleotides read TGTGCCAGCAGCTTAATACAGGGGAACGAGCAGTACTTC. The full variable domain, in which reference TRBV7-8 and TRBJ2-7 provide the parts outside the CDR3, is GAGVSQSPRYKVAKRGQDVALRCDPISGHVSLFWYQQALGQGPEFLTYFQNEAQLDKSGLPSDRFFAERPEGSVSTLKIQRTQQEDSAVYLCASSLIQGNEQYFGPGTRLTVT.

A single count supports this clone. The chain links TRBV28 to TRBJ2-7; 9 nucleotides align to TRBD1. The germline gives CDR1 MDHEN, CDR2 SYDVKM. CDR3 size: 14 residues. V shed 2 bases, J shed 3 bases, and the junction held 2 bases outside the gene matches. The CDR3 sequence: CASSLGQGFYEQYF. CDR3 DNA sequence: TGTGCCAGCAGTTTAGGACAGGGGTTCTACGAGCAGTACTTC.

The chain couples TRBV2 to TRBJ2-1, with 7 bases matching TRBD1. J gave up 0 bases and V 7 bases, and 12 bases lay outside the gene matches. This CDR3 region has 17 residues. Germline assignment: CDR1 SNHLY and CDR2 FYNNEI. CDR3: CASNKIRTGASYNEQFF. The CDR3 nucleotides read TGTGCCAGCAATAAAATCAGGACAGGCGCCTCCTACAATGAGCAGTTCTTC.

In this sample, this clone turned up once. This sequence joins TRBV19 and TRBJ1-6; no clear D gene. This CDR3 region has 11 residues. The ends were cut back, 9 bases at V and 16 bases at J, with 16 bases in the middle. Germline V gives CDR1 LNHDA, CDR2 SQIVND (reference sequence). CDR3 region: CASEGRRQLHF. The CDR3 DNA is TGTGCCAGCGAGGGCCGCCGGCAGCTCCACTTT. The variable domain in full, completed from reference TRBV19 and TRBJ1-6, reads DGGITQSPKYLFRKEGQNVTLSCEQNLNHDAMYWYRQDPGQGLRLIYYSQIVNDFQKGDIAEGYSVSREKKESFPLTVTSAQKNPTAFYLCASEGRRQLHFGNGTRLTVT.

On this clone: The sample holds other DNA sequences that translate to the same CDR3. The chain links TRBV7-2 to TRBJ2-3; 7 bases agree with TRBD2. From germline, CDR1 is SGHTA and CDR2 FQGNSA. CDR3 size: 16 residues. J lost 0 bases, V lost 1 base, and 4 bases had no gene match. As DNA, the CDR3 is TGTGCCAGCAGCTTAGTCGGGGGGTCTAGCACAGATACGCAGTATTTT. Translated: CASSLVGGSSTDTQYF.

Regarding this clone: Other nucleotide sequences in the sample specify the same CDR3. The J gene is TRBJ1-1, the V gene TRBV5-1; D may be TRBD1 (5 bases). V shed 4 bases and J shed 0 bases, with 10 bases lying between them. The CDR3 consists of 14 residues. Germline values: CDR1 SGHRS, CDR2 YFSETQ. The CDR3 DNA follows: TGCGCCAGCAGCACGGCAGGGATGAACACTGAAGCTTTCTTT. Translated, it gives CASSTAGMNTEAFF.

CDR3: CSVSTLHANTEAFF. CDR3 sequence (DNA): TGCAGCGTTAGTACCTTACACGCGAACACTGAAGCTTTCTTT. V and J are TRBV29-1 and TRBJ1-1; no firm D call. Germline values: CDR1 SQVTM, CDR2 ANQGSEA. This CDR3 region has 14 residues. The ends were cut back, 5 bases at V and 1 base at J, with 14 bases in the middle.

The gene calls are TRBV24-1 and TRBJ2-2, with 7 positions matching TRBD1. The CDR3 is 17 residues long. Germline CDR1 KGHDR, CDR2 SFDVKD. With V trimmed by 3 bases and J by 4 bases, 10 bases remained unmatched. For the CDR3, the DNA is TGTGCCACCAGTGATACCACAGGGGCCGGTATCACCGGGGAGCTGTTTTTT. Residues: CATSDTTGAGITGELFF.

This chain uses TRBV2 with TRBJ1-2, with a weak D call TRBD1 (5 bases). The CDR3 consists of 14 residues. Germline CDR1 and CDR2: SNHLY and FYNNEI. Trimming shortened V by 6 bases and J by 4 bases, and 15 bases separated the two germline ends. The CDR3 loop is CASRMEGPAYGYTF. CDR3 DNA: TGTGCCAGCAGGATGGAGGGACCTGCCTATGGCTACACCTTC. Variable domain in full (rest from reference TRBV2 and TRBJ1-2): EPEVTQTPSHQVTQMGQEVILRCVPISNHLYFYWYRQILGQKVEFLVSFYNNEISEKSEIFDDQFSVERPDGSNFTLKIRSTKLEDSAMYFCASRMEGPAYGYTFGSGTRLTVV.

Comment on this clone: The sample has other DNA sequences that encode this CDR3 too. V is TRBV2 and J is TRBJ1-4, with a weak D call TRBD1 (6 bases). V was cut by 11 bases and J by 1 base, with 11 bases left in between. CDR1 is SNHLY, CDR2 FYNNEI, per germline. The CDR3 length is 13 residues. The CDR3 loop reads CACRGQTNEKLFF. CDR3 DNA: TGTGCCTGTAGGGGACAAACTAATGAAAAACTGTTTTTT.

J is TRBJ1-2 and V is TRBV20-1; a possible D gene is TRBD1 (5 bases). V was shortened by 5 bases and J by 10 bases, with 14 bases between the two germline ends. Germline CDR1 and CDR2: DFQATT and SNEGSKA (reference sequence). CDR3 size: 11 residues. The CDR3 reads CSAALRGSYTF. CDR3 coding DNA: TGCAGTGCTGCCCTACGGGGGTCCTACACCTTC.

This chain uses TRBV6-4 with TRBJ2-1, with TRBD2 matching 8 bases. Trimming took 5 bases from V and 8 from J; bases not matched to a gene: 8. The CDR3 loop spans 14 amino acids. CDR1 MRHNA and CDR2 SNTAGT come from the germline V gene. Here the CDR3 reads CASSLRGGRDEQFF. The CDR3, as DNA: TGTGCCAGCAGTCTCCGGGGGGGCCGGGATGAGCAGTTCTTC.